This entry features one T cell receptor beta chain sequence. Its antigen is unidentified. The data were taken from a study of T cells in tuberculosis. Study-wide background: Samples predate treatment or fall within its first 7 days.

Libraries were prepared by immunoSEQ multiplex PCR; TCRdb keeps only in-frame clonotypes and omits some of them. The sample includes around 30,000 clones, under 95% of them seen just once. Findings of the study overall: Shorter CDR3-alpha in active tuberculosis partly drove smaller distances. Active tuberculosis TCR-alpha repertoires lay closer to GMM-specific TCRs than IGRA-negative controls, suggesting clonal expansion.

Time point given: new active TB diagnosis, blood taken before or within 7 days of starting treatment. On average about 100,000 T cells per donor were immunosequenced. The germline V gene has CDR1 SGHTA and CDR2 FQGNSA. The CDR3 is 15 residues long. Losses at the gene ends were 5 bases for V and 0 bases for J; bases not matched to a gene: 7. The starting material was PBMCs, obtained at tuberculosis diagnosis. The chain links TRBV7-2 to TRBJ2-7; TRBD2 matches at 7 bases. The source of this sequence is an adult with tuberculosis. For the CDR3, the DNA is TGTGCCAGCAGCCTGAGCGGGGCTAGCTCCTACGAGCAGTACTTC. This translates into CASSLSGASSYEQYF.